This TCR beta chain was captured in a study of blood T cells in healthy people across ages. Regarding the study as a whole: Higher naive T cell percentage went strongly together with higher TCR beta diversity. Expanded clonotype changes were possibly confounded by unknown donor CMV status.

Between the trimmed V and J ends, which lost 0 bases and 3 bases, there was a span of 12 bases. Germline loops: CDR1 SGHVS, CDR2 FQNEAQ. The CDR3 is 15 residues long. Alongside a J-beta primer mix, a sample-barcoded 5' primer served in a second PCR lasting about 7 to 12 cycles. TCRdb processed the 5' RACE reads anew with MiXCR; each CDR3 protein has one entry. The sample gives about 730,000 distinct CDR3 sequences, around 40% of which show up once; 20% to 25% is in the top ten. Turning to this clonotype: As yet, its antigen is unknown.

The sample comprised blood. This clonotype originated in a woman between 55 and 75 years old in good health. The V gene is TRBV7-8, the J gene TRBJ2-7; D ambiguous. CDR3 nucleotides: TGTGCCAGCAGCTTAGCCTGGCAGACCATCTACGAGCAGTACTTC. Amino acid sequence: CASSLAWQTIYEQYF.